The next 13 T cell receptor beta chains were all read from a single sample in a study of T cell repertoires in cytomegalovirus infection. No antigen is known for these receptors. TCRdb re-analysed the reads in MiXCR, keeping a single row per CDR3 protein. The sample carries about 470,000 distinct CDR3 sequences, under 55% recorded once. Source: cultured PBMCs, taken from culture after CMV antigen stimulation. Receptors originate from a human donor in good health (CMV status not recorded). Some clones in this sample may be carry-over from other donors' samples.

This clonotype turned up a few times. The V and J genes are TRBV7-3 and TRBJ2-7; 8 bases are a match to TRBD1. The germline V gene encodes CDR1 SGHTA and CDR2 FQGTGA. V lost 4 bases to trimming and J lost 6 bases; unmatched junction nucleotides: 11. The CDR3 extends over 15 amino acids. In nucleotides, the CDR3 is TGTGCCAGCAGCTATAACTACAGGGGGAAGCCCGAGCAGTACTTC. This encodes CASSYNYRGKPEQYF. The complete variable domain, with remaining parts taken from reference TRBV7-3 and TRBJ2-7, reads GAGVSQTPSNKVTEKGKYVELRCDPISGHTALYWYRQSLGQGPEFLIYFQGTGAADDSGLPNDRFFAVRPEGSVSTLKIQRTERGDSAVYLCASSYNYRGKPEQYFGPGTRLTVT.

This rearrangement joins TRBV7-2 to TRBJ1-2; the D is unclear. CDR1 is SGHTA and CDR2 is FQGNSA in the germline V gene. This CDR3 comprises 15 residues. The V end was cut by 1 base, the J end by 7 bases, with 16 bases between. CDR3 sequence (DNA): TGTGCCAGCAGCTTAGTTACAGCCTCCGGAGGTGGCTACACCTTC. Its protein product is CASSLVTASGGGYTF.

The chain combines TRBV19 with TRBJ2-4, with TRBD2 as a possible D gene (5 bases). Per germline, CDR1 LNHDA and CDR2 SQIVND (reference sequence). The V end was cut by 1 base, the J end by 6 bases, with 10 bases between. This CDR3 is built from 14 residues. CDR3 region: CASSIAGIGNIQYF. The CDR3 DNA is TGTGCCAGTAGTATAGCCGGGATCGGAAACATTCAGTACTTC.

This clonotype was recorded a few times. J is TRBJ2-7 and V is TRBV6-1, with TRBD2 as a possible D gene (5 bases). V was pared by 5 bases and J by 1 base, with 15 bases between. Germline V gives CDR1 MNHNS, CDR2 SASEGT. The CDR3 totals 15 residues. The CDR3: CASSRPSRTSYEQYF. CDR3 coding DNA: TGTGCCAGCAGTCGGCCCAGCAGGACTTCCTACGAGCAGTACTTC.

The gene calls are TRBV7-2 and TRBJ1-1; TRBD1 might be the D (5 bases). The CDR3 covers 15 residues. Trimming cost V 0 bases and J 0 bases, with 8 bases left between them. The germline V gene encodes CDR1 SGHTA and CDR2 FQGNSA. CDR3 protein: CASSLAGPLNTEAFF. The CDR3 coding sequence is TGTGCCAGCAGCTTAGCGGGGCCCCTGAACACTGAAGCTTTCTTT. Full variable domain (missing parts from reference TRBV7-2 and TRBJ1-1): GAGVSQSPSNKVTEKGKDVELRCDPISGHTALYWYRQSLGQGLEFLIYFQGNSAPDKSGLPSDRFSAERTGGSVSTLTIQRTQQEDSAVYLCASSLAGPLNTEAFFGQGTRLTVV.

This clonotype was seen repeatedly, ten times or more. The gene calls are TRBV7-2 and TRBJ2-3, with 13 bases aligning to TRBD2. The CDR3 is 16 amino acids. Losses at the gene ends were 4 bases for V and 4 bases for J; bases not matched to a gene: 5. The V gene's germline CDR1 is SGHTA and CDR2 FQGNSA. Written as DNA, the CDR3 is TGTGCCAGCAGCTCCACACTAGCGGGAGGGCCAGATACGCAGTATTTT. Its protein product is CASSSTLAGGPDTQYF.

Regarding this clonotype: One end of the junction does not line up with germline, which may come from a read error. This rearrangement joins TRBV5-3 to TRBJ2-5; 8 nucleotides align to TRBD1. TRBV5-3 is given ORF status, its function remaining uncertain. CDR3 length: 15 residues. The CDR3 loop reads CASSSSRDRIETQYF. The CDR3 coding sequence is TGTGCCAGCAGCTCAAGCCGGGACAGGATCGAGACCCAGTACTTC.

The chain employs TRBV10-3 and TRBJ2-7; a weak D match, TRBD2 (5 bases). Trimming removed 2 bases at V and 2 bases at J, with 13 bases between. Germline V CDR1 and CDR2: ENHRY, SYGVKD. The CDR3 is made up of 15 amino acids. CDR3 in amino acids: CAISEPGKGPYEQYF. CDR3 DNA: TGTGCCATCAGTGAGCCCGGGAAAGGGCCCTACGAGCAGTACTTC.

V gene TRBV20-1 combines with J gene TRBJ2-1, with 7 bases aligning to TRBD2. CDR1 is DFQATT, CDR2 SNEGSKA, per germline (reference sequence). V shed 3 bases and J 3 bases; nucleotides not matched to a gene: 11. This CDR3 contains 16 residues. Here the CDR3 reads CSARGGVAEYYNEQFF. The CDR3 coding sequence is TGCAGTGCTAGGGGGGGGGTAGCGGAGTACTACAATGAGCAGTTCTTC.

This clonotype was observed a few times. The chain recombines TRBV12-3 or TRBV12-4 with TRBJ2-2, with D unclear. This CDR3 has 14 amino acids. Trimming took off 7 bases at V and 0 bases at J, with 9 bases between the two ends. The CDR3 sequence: CASTPSPNTGELFF. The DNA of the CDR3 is TGTGCCAGCACCCCGTCCCCGAACACCGGGGAGCTGTTTTTT.

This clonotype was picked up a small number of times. The CDR3 here is CASSDSDDNNSYEQYF. The DNA of the CDR3 is TGTGCCAGCAGTGATTCGGACGACAATAACTCCTACGAGCAGTACTTC. The chain links TRBV6-1 to TRBJ2-7; no definite D call. The CDR3 has 16 amino acids. CDR1 MNHNS and CDR2 SASEGT come from the germline V gene. Deletions cut 3 bases from V and 0 bases from J, with 15 bases between.

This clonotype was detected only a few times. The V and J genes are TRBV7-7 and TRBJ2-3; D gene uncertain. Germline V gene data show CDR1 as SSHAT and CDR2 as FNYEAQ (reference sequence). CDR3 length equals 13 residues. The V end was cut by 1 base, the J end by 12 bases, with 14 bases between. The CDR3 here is CASSLDRVAGQYF. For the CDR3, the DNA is TGTGCCAGCAGCTTAGATAGGGTTGCAGGCCAGTATTTT.

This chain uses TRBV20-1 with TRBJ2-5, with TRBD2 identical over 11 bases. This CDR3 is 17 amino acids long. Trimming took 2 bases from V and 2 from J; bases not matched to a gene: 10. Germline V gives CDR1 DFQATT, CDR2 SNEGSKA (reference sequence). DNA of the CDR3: TGCAGTGCTAGACCCCGCGGAGCTAGCGGGGGGCAAGAGACCCAGTACTTC. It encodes CSARPRGASGGQETQYF.